The present T cell receptor beta chain was sequenced within a study of T cells in Graves' hyperthyroidism and ophthalmopathy. Findings of the study overall: It was a median approximately six months before onset that the model predicted ophthalmopathy. In the analysis, a 13 V-J model separated ophthalmopathy from stable hyperthyroidism.

TCR beta CDR3 regions were amplified from RNA transcripts. When the TCR CDR3 underwent first-round RT-PCR, the HTBI primer set was used. Via MiXCR, TCRdb re-called the multiplex PCR reads, giving one row per CDR3 protein. This table has 450,000 to 550,000 distinct CDR3 sequences, around 22% appearing once. A word on this clonotype: Its antigen is unknown.

CDR1 and CDR2 (germline): SQVTM, ANQGSEA. The CDR3 runs 16 residues. V shed 5 bases and J 1 base; nucleotides not matched to a gene: 13. This chain joins TRBV29-1 and TRBJ1-1; 7 nucleotides match TRBD1. Material for sequencing was blood. This sequence was found in a woman under 40 with Graves' ophthalmopathy. The CDR3 loop is CSVPSGAGGRNTEAFF. As DNA, the CDR3 is TGCAGCGTTCCCTCGGGGGCAGGGGGGAGGAACACTGAAGCTTTCTTT.